A selection of T cell receptor beta chains follows, all from one sample in a study of regulatory T cells in long-lasting Graves disease. One entry per CDR3 protein, called by TCRdb with MiXCR from the multiplex PCR reads. The sample lists fewer than 650,000 distinct CDR3 sequences, 15% to 20% occurring once. These records were also assigned to another study, of T cells in Graves' hyperthyroidism and ophthalmopathy.

The sequenced sample was peripheral blood mononuclear cells (PBMCs), obtained at new diagnosis, from a patient treated with antithyroid drugs. The receptors derive from a woman in her 30s with Graves disease. Each CDR3 is given with its conserved first and last residue. D genes are given only for firm matches. Some rows mark clone size as missing; the rest say once, few, many or name a class of expanded clone.

d_call	clone_size	v_call	cdr3_length	j_call	cdr3_nt	cdr3_aa
-	-	TRBV28	15	TRBJ1-4	TGTGCCAGCAGTTCCTGGACATGGGGAGACGAAAAACTGTTTTTT	CASSSWTWGDEKLFF
-	many	TRBV6-5	15	TRBJ1-6	TGTGCCAGCAGTTACTCGAATCGGGGTAATTCACCCCTCCACTTT	CASSYSNRGNSPLHF
-	many	TRBV28	14	TRBJ1-1	TGTGCCAGCAGCATTAACGGGGCCTCCACTGAAGCTTTCTTT	CASSINGASTEAFF
-	many	TRBV15	15	TRBJ1-4	TGTGCCACCAGCAGAGTCGGTTTGGAATCGGAAAAACTGTTTTTT	CATSRVGLESEKLFF
-	many	TRBV10-3	13	TRBJ1-2	TGTGCCATCAGTGAGTTCGGGGACTATGGCTACACCTTC	CAISEFGDYGYTF
-	-	TRBV12-3/TRBV12-4	16	TRBJ1-5	TGTGCCAGCGTATCACCTCCTGTCCCTGGGGGGCAGCCCCAGCATTTT	CASVSPPVPGGQPQHF
-	many	TRBV7-3	15	TRBJ1-5	TGTGCCAGCAGCTTAGACGGTATTAGCAATCAGCCCCAGCATTTT	CASSLDGISNQPQHF
TRBD1	many	TRBV18	14	TRBJ1-1	TGTGCCAGCTCACCCGGACAGGCCGGCACTGAAGCTTTCTTT	CASSPGQAGTEAFF
-	-	TRBV28	14	TRBJ2-7	TGTGCCAGCAGTTTGAAGGCCGGTGCGACGAAGCAGTACTTC	CASSLKAGATKQYF
-	-	TRBV30	12	TRBJ1-3	TGTGCCTGTCGGAAGTCTGGAAACACCATATATTTT	CACRKSGNTIYF
TRBD2	-	TRBV7-9	18	TRBJ2-1	TGTGCCAGCAGCCCAGTTTCAGGGACTAGCGGGAGCCACAATGAGCAGTTCTTC	CASSPVSGTSGSHNEQFF
-	many	TRBV7-2	14	TRBJ2-5	TGTGCCAGCAGCTTATTCAGAGGGGGAGAGACCCAGTACTTC	CASSLFRGGETQYF
-	-	TRBV7-3	17	TRBJ2-5	TGTGCCAGCAGCTCCAATATAGTTCAGGGGGAGGCCGGGACCCAGTACTTC	CASSSNIVQGEAGTQYF
TRBD1	few	TRBV20-1	12	TRBJ2-1	TGCAGTGCTAGAGATCTCGGGACAGGGCAGTTCTTC	CSARDLGTGQFF
-	few	TRBV27	14	TRBJ1-5	TGTGCCAGCCGGATCAGGGGTATTAATCAGCCCCAGCATTTT	CASRIRGINQPQHF
-	few	TRBV10-3	16	TRBJ1-5	TGTGCCAGCAGTTTGCCCCGGCGTCAGGCCAATCAGCCCCAGCATTTT	CASSLPRRQANQPQHF
TRBD2	-	TRBV15	16	TRBJ2-7	TGTGCCACCAGCAGAGATTTGAGCGGGATGGCCTACGAGCAGTACTTC	CATSRDLSGMAYEQYF
TRBD2	few	TRBV28	14	TRBJ2-7	TGTGCCAGCAGTTTAGCGGGAGGGTCGTGGGAGCAGTACTTC	CASSLAGGSWEQYF
-	-	TRBV4-1	15	TRBJ2-1	TGCGCCAGCAGCCATCGCCCCAGGCTCCACAATGAGCAGTTCTTC	CASSHRPRLHNEQFF
-	many	TRBV28	17	TRBJ2-4	TGTGCCAGCAGTTTCCCAATCAGGGCCGTAGCCAAAAACATTCAGTACTTC	CASSFPIRAVAKNIQYF
-	few	TRBV7-2	15	TRBJ2-5	TGTGCCAGCAGCTTAGTTACTCTCACAGTCGGGACCCAGTACTTC	CASSLVTLTVGTQYF
TRBD1	-	TRBV5-1	16	TRBJ2-3	TGCGCCAGCAGCTTGGATGGACAGGGAAAAGCAGATACGCAGTATTTT	CASSLDGQGKADTQYF
TRBD1	few	TRBV28	15	TRBJ1-2	TGTGCCAGCGAACCCCCGGACAGGGCTAACTATGGCTACACCTTC	CASEPPDRANYGYTF
-	many	TRBV2	15	TRBJ2-7	TGTGCCAGCAGTTTAATGGGATTCTCCCTCGGCGAGCAGTACTTC	CASSLMGFSLGEQYF
-	once	TRBV20-1	14	TRBJ1-6	TGCAGTGCTAGGCCGGGCTCAAGCAGTTCACCCCTCCACTTT	CSARPGSSSSPLHF
-	many	TRBV27	14	TRBJ2-1	TGTGCCAGCAGTACGAGCGGACCCCGGCATGAGCAGTTCTTC	CASSTSGPRHEQFF
TRBD1	many	TRBV7-2	15	TRBJ1-2	TGTGCCAGCAGCCTACGACAGGGGGGATACGATGGCTACACCTTC	CASSLRQGGYDGYTF
-	many	TRBV19	14	TRBJ1-1	TGTGCCAGTAAAGACCCGCTGATGAACACTGAAGCTTTCTTT	CASKDPLMNTEAFF
-	many	TRBV3-1	17	TRBJ1-1	TGTGCCAGCAGCCCCTACAGGATCGGACAGCGAGACACTGAAGCTTTCTTT	CASSPYRIGQRDTEAFF
-	-	TRBV7-2	15	TRBJ1-6	TGTGCCAGCAGGGAGCAGGGGACGCATAATTCACCCCTCCACTTT	CASREQGTHNSPLHF
TRBD1	many	TRBV12-3/TRBV12-4	16	TRBJ1-1	TGTGCCAGCAGAGAAGGGGGACAGCAATTGAACACTGAAGCTTTCTTT	CASREGGQQLNTEAFF
-	many	TRBV28	13	TRBJ2-1	TGTGCCAGCAGTTTGGGGCAGGGAAGGGCCAGGCTCTTC	CASSLGQGRARLF
-	few	TRBV6-1	14	TRBJ2-3	TGTGCCAGCAGGCCGACAGAATCCACAGATACGCAGTATTTT	CASRPTESTDTQYF
-	many	TRBV7-9	14	TRBJ2-7	TGTGCCAGCAGCCCGGGACGCCATACCTACGAGCAGTACTTC	CASSPGRHTYEQYF
-	few	TRBV29-1	14	TRBJ2-3	TGCAGCGCGGACAGTCTCTACTCCACAGATACGCAGTATTTT	CSADSLYSTDTQYF